Listed below are T cell receptor beta chains from one sample, sequenced in a study of cytomegalovirus exposure and HLA in healthy donors. TCRdb keeps only in-frame clones here, not all; method: immunoSEQ multiplex PCR. The listing contains 200,000 to 250,000 clones. Input material: PBMCs. Receptors originate from a woman aged 25-40 years in good health and CMV-seropositive. Both conserved end residues are part of each CDR3.

15 TRBJ2-2 TRBV6-5 CASSYSSTSTGELFF
18 TRBJ2-6 TRBV11-2 CASSLVAIGRPGANVLTF
15 TRBJ1-5 TRBV19 CASRWDREGYQPQHF
15 TRBJ1-2 TRBV7-9 CASSLAGHYDYGYTF
14 TRBJ2-7 TRBV5-1 CASTSGQGLYEQYF
16 TRBJ1-5 TRBV19 CASSHNRGGSNQPQHF
16 TRBJ1-1 TRBV28 CASRPGTGFVNTEAFF
17 TRBJ2-1 TRBV11-2 CASSFLGGVGGLPGKFF
13 TRBJ1-1 TRBV2 CASSDRRRTEAFF
15 TRBJ1-1 TRBV4-1 CASRISGVGNTEAFF
14 TRBJ2-5 TRBV5-1 CASSRGQAMGGQYF
16 TRBJ2-7 TRBV9 CASSEGLAGLTYEQYF
15 TRBJ1-1 TRBV6-5 CASSPLSSMNTEAFF
14 TRBJ2-2 TRBV19 CASSTRLNTGELFF
15 TRBJ1-5 TRBV19 CASSTDRAGSQPQHF
12 TRBJ2-7 TRBV13 CASSLRGYEQYF
12 TRBJ1-2 TRBV5-6 CASSLDIRGYTF
13 TRBJ1-2 TRBV2 CASSLTGVYGYTF